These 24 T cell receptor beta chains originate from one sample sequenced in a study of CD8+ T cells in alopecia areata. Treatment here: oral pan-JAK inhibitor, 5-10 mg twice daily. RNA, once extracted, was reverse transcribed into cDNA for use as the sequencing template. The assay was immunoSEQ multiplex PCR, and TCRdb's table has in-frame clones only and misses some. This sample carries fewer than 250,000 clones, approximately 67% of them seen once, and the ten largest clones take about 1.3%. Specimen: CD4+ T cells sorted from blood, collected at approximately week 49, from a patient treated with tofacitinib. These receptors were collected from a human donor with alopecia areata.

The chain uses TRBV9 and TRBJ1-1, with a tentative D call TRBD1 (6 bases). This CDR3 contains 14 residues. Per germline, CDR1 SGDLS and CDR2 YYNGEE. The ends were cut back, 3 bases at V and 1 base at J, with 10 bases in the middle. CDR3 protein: CASSAVTGNTEAFF. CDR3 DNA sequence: TGTGCCAGCAGCGCCGTGACAGGGAACACTGAAGCTTTCTTT.

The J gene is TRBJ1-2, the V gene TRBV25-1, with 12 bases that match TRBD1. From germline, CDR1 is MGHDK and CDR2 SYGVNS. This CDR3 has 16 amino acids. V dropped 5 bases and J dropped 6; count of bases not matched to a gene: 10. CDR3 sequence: CASSKGRDRGRDGYTF. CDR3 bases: TGTGCCAGCAGTAAGGGGAGGGACAGGGGGCGCGATGGCTACACCTTC.

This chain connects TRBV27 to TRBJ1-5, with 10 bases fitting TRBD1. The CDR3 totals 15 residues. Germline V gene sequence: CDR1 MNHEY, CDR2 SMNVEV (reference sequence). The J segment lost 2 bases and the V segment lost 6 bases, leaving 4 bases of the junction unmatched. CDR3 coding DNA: TGTGCCAGCAGGGGACAGGGGTTAGGCAATCAGCCCCAGCATTTT. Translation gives CASRGQGLGNQPQHF.

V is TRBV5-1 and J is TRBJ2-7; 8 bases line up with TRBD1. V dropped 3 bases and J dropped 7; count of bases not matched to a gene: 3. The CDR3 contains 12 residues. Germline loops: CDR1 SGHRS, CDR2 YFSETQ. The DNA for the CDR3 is TGCGCCAGCAGCTCCAGGGACAGGGAGCAGTACTTC. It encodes CASSSRDREQYF. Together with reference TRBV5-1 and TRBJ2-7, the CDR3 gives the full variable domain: KAGVTQTPRYLIKTRGQQVTLSCSPISGHRSVSWYQQTPGQGLQFLFEYFSETQRNKGNFPGRFSGRQFSNSRSEMNVSTLELGDSALYLCASSSRDREQYFGPGTRLTVT.

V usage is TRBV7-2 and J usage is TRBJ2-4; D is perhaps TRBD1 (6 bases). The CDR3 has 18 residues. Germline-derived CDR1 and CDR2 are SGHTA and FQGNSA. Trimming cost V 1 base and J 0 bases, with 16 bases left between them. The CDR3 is CASSLGTGNSLAKNIQYF. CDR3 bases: TGTGCCAGCAGCTTAGGAACAGGGAATTCTTTAGCCAAAAACATTCAGTACTTC.

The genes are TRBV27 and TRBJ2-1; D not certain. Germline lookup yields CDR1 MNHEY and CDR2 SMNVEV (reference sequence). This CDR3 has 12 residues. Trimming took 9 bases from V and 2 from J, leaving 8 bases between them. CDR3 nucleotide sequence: TGTGCCAGTAGTGGACCCTACAATGAGCAGTTCTTC. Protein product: CASSGPYNEQFF.

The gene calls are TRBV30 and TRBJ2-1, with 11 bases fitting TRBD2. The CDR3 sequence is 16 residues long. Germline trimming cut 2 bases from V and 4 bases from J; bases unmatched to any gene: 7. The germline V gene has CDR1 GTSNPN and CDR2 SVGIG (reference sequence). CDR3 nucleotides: TGTGCCTGGAGTCCCCTGACTAGCGGGATGTACAATGAGCAGTTCTTC. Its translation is CAWSPLTSGMYNEQFF.

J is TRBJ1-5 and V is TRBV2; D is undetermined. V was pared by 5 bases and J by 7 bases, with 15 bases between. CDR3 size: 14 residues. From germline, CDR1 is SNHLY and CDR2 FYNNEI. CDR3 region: CASSPDGVYQPQHF. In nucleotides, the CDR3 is TGTGCCAGCAGTCCAGATGGGGTTTACCAGCCCCAGCATTTT.

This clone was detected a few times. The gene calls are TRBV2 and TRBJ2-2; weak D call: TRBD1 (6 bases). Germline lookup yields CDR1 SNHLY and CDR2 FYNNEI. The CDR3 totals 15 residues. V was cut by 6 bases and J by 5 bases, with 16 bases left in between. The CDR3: CASREQGIGTGELFF. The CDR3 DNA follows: TGTGCCAGCAGGGAACAGGGTATCGGTACCGGGGAGCTGTTTTTT.

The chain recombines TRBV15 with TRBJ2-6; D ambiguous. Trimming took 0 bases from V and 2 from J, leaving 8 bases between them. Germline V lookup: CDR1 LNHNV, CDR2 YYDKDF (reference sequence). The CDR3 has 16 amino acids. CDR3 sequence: CATSRDLGTGANVLTF. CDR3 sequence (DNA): TGTGCCACCAGCAGAGATTTGGGAACTGGGGCCAACGTCCTGACTTTC.

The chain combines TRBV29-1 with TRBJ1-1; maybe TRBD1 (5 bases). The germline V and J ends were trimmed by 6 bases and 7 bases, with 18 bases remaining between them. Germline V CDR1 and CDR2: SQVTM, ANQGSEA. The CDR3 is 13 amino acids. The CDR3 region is CSVLRESWHEAFF. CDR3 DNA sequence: TGCAGCGTGCTCAGGGAAAGTTGGCATGAAGCTTTCTTT.

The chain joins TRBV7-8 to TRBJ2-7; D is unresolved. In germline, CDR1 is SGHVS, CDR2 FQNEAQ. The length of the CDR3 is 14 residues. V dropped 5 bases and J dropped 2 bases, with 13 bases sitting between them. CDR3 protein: CASSPPRLPYEQYF. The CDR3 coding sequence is TGTGCCAGCAGCCCCCCGAGGCTACCCTACGAGCAGTACTTC.

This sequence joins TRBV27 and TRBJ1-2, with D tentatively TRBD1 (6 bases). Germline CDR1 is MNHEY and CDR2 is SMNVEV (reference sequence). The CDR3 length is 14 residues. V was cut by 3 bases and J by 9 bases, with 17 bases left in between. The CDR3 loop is CASSLFRGSGSYTF. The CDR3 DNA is TGTGCCAGCAGTTTGTTCAGGGGCTCGGGAAGCTACACCTTC.

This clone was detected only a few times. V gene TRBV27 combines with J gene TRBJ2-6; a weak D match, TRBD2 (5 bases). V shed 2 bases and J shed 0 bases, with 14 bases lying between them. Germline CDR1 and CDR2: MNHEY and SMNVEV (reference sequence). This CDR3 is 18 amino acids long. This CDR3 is CASSLGPTGYSGANVLTF. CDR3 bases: TGTGCCAGCAGTTTAGGCCCCACGGGATACTCTGGGGCCAACGTCCTGACTTTC.

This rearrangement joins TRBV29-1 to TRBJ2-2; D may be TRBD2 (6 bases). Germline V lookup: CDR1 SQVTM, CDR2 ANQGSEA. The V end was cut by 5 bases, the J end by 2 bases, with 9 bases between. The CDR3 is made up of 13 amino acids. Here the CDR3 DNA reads TGCAGCGTTAGGAGGGGCAACACCGGGGAGCTGTTTTTT. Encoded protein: CSVRRGNTGELFF.

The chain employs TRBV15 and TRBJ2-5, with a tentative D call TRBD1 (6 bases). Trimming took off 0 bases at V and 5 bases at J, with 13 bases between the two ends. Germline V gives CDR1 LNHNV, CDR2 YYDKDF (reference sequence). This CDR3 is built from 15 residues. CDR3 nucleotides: TGTGCCACCAGCAGAGACCCAGGGGCACGGGAGACCCAGTACTTC. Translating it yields CATSRDPGARETQYF.

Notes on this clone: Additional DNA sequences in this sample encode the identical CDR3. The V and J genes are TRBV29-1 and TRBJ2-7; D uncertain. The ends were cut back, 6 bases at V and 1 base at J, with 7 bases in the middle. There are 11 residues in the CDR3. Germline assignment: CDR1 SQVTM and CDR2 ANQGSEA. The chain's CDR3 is CSVSGSYEQYF. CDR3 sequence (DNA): TGCAGCGTCAGTGGGTCCTACGAGCAGTACTTC.

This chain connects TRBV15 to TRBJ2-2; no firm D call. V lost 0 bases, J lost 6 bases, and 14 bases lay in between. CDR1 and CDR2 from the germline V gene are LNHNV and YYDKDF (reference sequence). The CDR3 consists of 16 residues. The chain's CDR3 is CATSRDGGRNAGELFF. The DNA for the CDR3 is TGTGCCACCAGCAGAGATGGTGGGCGAAATGCCGGGGAGCTGTTTTTT.

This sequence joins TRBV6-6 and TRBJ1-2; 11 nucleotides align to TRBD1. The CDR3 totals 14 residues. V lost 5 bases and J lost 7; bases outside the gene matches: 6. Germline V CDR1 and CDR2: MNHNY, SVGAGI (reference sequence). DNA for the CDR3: TGTGCCAGCAGTCGAGGACAGGGGGCGGTTGGCTACACCTTC. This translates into CASSRGQGAVGYTF.

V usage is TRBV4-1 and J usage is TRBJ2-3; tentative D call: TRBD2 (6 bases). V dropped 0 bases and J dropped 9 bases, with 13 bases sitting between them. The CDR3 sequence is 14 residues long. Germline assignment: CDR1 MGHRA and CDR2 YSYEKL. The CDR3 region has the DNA TGCGCCAGCAGCCAAGATTTCCAGGGAGGAACGCAGTATTTT. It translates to CASSQDFQGGTQYF.

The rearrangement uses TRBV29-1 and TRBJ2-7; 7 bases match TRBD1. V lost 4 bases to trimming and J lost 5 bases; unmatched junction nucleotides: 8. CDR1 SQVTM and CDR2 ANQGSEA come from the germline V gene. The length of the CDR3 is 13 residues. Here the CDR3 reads CSVGTGVLDEQYF. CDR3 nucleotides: TGCAGCGTTGGGACAGGAGTGCTCGACGAGCAGTACTTC.

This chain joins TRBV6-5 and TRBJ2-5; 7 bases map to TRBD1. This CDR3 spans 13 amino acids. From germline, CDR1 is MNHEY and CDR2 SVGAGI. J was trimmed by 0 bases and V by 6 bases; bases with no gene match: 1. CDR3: CASRGQNQETQYF. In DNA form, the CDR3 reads TGTGCCAGCAGGGGACAGAACCAAGAGACCCAGTACTTC.

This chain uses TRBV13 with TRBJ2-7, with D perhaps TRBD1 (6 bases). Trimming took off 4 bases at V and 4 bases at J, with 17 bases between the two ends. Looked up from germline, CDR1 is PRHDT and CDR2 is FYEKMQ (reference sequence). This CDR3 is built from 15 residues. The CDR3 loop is CASSSNRATLYEQYF. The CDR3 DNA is TGTGCCAGCAGCTCAAACAGGGCAACGTTGTACGAGCAGTACTTC.

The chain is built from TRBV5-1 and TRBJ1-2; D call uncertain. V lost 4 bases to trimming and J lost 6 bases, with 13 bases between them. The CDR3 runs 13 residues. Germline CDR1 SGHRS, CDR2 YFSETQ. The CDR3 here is CASSPEPLNGYTF. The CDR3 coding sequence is TGCGCCAGCAGCCCGGAGCCGTTGAATGGCTACACCTTC.